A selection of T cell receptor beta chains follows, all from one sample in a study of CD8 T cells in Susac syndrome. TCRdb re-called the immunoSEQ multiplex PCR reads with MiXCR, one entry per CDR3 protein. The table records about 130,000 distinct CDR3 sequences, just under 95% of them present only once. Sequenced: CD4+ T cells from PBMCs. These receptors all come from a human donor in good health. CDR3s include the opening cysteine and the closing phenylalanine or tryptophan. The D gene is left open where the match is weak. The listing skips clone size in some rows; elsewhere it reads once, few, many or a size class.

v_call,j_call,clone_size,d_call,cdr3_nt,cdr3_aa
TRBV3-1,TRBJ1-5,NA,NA,TGTGCCAGCAGCCGCTCCGGGCAGCCCCAGCATTTT,CASSRSGQPQHF
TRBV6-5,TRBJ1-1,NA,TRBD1,TGTGCCAGCAGTTACTCGAGTCTCGTACAGGGGGGAACTGAAGCTTTCTTT,CASSYSSLVQGGTEAFF
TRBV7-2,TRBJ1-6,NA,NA,TGTGCCAGCAGCTTAAATAGGGGCGCCAATAATTCACCCCTCCACTTT,CASSLNRGANNSPLHF
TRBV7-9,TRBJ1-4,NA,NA,TGTGCCAGCAGCTTAGTGTCCGGGACGACGAATGAAAAACTGTTTTTT,CASSLVSGTTNEKLFF
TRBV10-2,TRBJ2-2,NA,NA,TGCGCCAGCAGTGATCGCGCCGGGGAGCTGTTTTTT,CASSDRAGELFF
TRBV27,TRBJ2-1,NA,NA,TGTGCCAGCAGGGGCGGGTCACAGAATGAGCAGTTCTTC,CASRGGSQNEQFF
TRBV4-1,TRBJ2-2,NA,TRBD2,TGCGCCAGCAGCCAAGGCGGCGGGAGGGGCGGGGAGCTGTTTTTT,CASSQGGGRGGELFF
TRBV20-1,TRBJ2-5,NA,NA,TGCAGTGCTGGTTACAGGGAAGAGACCCAGTACTTC,CSAGYREETQYF
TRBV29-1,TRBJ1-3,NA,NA,TGCAGCGTTGCACCCGGGACTTCTGGAAACACCATATATTTT,CSVAPGTSGNTIYF
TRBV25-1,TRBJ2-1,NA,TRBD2,TGTGCCAGCAGTGCAAGTAGCGGGAGTCTCAGTGAGCAGTTCTTC,CASSASSGSLSEQFF
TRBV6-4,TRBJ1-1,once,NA,TGTGCCAGCAGTGGTTCGCCGGAGGGAACGACTGAAGCTTTCTTT,CASSGSPEGTTEAFF
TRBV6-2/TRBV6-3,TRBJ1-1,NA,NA,TGTGCCAGCTCCCAGGCAGGGGAGATTCCTGAAGCTTTCTTT,CASSQAGEIPEAFF
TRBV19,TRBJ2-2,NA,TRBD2,TGTGCCACCCAAGGACTAGCGGGAGACAGCACCGGGGAGCTGTTTTTT,CATQGLAGDSTGELFF
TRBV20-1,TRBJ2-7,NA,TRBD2,TGCAGTGCTCCCGGTGGACTAGCGGGGTTCCCCTACGAGCAGTACTTC,CSAPGGLAGFPYEQYF
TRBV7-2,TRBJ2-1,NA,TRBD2,TGTGCCAGCAGCTCCGGGACTACGCTACATGAGCAGTTCTTC,CASSSGTTLHEQFF
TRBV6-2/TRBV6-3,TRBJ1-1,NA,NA,TGTGCCAGCAGTTACTGGACCCCTGACAGGAGAGAAGCTTTCTTT,CASSYWTPDRREAFF
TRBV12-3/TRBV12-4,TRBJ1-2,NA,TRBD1,TGTGCCAGCAGTTTAGCCCGGGACAGGGGACGCGGCTACACCTTC,CASSLARDRGRGYTF
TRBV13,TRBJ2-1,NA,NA,TGTGCCAGCAGCCAGGGGGACTACGGATACAATGAGCAGTTCTTC,CASSQGDYGYNEQFF
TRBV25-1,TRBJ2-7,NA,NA,TGTGCCAGCAGTGTCCTCGGACCCACAGGGCAGTACTTC,CASSVLGPTGQYF
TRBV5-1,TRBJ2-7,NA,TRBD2,TGCGCCAGCAGCTTGCGGGAGGGCCCCTACGAGCAGTACTTC,CASSLREGPYEQYF
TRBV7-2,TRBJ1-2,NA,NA,TGTGCCAGCAGCTTACAGGGTCGGAGCTACACCTTC,CASSLQGRSYTF
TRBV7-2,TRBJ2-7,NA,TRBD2,TGTGCCAGCAGCCAACGAGGCGGGAGGGTTTCCGAGCAGTACTTC,CASSQRGGRVSEQYF
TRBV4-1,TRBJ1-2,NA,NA,TGCGCCAGCAGCCAAGAACTGCGTCAGGGGTATGGCTACACCTTC,CASSQELRQGYGYTF
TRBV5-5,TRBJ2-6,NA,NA,TGTGCCAGCAGCTTAACTGTACCTGGGGCCAACGTCCTGACTTTC,CASSLTVPGANVLTF
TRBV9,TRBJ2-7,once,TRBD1,TGTGCCAGCAGCGTCCGACAGGGGAAGGGCTACGAGCAGTACTTC,CASSVRQGKGYEQYF
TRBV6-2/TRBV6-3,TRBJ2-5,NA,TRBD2,TGTGCCAGCAGTTACTTGCTAGCGGGACCCGGAGAGACCCAGTACTTC,CASSYLLAGPGETQYF
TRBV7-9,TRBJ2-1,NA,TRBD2,TGTGCCAGCAGCGCCGGGACTAGCGACTTAAGCTCCTACAATGAGCAGTTCTTC,CASSAGTSDLSSYNEQFF
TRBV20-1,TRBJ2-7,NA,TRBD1,TGCAGTGCCGAGGACAGGGGCGGATACGAGCAGTACTTC,CSAEDRGGYEQYF
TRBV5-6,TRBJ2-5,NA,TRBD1,TGTGCCAGCAGCCCGGGACAGGGGTGGGAGACCCAGTACTTC,CASSPGQGWETQYF
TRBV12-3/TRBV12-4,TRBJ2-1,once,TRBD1,TGTGCCAGCAATGCCCCGGGACAGGGGTATGAGCAGTTCTTC,CASNAPGQGYEQFF
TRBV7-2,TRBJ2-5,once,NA,TGTGCCAGCAGCTTCACACAGGGAAATAAGGAGACCCAGTACTTC,CASSFTQGNKETQYF
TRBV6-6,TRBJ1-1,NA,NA,TGTGCCAGCAACTCCCTCGACACTGAAGCTTTCTTT,CASNSLDTEAFF
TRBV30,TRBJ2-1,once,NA,TGTGCCTGGAGAAGGGCTGGAGAGCAGTTCTTC,CAWRRAGEQFF
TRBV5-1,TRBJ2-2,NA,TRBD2,TGCGCCAGCATCGAACTAGCGGGAGGTCCTGGTAGCGGGGAGCTGTTTTTT,CASIELAGGPGSGELFF
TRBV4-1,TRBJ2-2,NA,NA,TGCGCCAGCAGCCAAGTGAGGGACTCCCTCTGGGCCGGGGAGCTGTTTTTT,CASSQVRDSLWAGELFF
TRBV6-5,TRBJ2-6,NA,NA,TGTGCCAGCAGTTACCATCCGGGACACCCTCTGCCCAACGTCCTGACTTTC,CASSYHPGHPLPNVLTF
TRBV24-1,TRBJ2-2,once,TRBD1,TGTACCACCAGTGATACTGGACAGGGGGCCGGGGAGCTGTTTTTT,CTTSDTGQGAGELFF
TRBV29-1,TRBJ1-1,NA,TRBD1,TGCAGCGGTAGACAGGGGGCGCGGAGCACTGAAGCTTTCTTT,CSGRQGARSTEAFF
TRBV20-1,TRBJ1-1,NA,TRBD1,TGCAGTGCTAGCCGGACAGGAGGCCTTAACACTGAAGCTTTCTTT,CSASRTGGLNTEAFF
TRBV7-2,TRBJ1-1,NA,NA,TGTGCCAGCAGCGCCTGGGGGAGGAACACTGAAGCTTTCTTT,CASSAWGRNTEAFF
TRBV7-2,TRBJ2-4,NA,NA,TGTGCCAGCAGCTTAGGGGTAGGAAACATTCAGTACTTC,CASSLGVGNIQYF
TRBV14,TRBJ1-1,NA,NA,TGTGCCAGCAGCCAAGTCACTGAAGCTTTCTTT,CASSQVTEAFF
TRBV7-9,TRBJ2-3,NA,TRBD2,TGTGCCAGCAGCCCGGTTGCGGGAGGCGGGGGCACAGATACGCAGTATTTT,CASSPVAGGGGTDTQYF
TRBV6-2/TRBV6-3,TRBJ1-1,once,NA,TGTGCCAGCAGTTACTCGACCAGGAACACTGAAGCTTTCTTT,CASSYSTRNTEAFF
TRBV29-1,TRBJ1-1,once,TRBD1,TGCAGCGTGAACCCCGGGACAGCGAACACTGAAGCTTTCTTT,CSVNPGTANTEAFF
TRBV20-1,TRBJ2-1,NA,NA,TGCAGTGCTACAAGGCCCGAAGGGGGGTCCTACAATGAGCAGTTCTTC,CSATRPEGGSYNEQFF
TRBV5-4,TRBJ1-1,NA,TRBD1,TGTGCCAGCAGCTCAACAGGGGAGTACACTGAAGCTTTCTTT,CASSSTGEYTEAFF
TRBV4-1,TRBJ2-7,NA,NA,TGCGCCAGCAGCCAAGAGGCCCTAGGCGGGCTCTTTTACGAGCAGTACTTC,CASSQEALGGLFYEQYF
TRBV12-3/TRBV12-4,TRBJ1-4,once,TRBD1,TGTGCCAGCATTGAGGGGGCTCGCGAAAAACTGTTTTTT,CASIEGAREKLFF